This T cell receptor (beta chain) was captured by sequencing in a study of post-analysis software for immune sequencing data. This clonotype was found a few times. The CDR3 is made up of 19 amino acids. The junction had 12 bases not matched to a gene; V was cut back by 7 bases and J by 0 bases. Germline V gives CDR1 MNHNS, CDR2 SASEGT. Unique molecular identifiers were built into the TCR beta cDNA libraries. TCRdb independently ran MiXCR on the PCR reads; one entry per CDR3 protein. Seen here are under 200,000 distinct CDR3 sequences, 35% to 40% observed once, and the top ten hold 28%. The specimen was blood, collected after autologous hematopoietic stem cell transplantation. The source of this sequence is a girl between 5 and 17 years old with multiple sclerosis. The gene calls are TRBV6-1 and TRBJ2-1, with 13 bases identical to TRBD2. The CDR3 region is CASTPGLAGAESSYNEQFF. The CDR3 DNA sequence: TGTGCCAGCACTCCTGGACTAGCGGGAGCAGAGAGCTCCTACAATGAGCAGTTCTTC.